What follows is one TCR beta chain and its context. The target antigen is unknown. Other DNA sequences of this sample code for an identical CDR3. The data belong to a study of shared clonotypes between healthy human individuals. The study's findings and limits: Relative to clonotypes present in all four donors, those not shared had lower generation probabilities.

Splitting of CD4+ cells produced CD45RA+ naive and CD45RA-negative memory subsets. TCRdb keeps only in-frame clones here, not all; method: immunoSEQ multiplex PCR. The table includes roughly 2.5 million clones, approximately 94% detected once. The V end was cut by 2 bases, the J end by 1 base, with 8 bases between. CDR1 is MNHNS and CDR2 is SASEGT in the germline V gene. The CDR3 is 14 amino acids. The sequence came from a man between 18 and 29 years old in good health. Sequenced material: naive CD4+ T cells sorted from blood. The subset: CD45RA+ positively selected. This rearrangement joins TRBV6-1 to TRBJ1-1; possible D gene TRBD1, 6 bases. CDR3 nucleotides: TGTGCCAGCAGTGAAAGGGGGGGGAACACTGAAGCTTTCTTT. It translates to CASSERGGNTEAFF.